A selection of T cell receptor beta chains follows, all from one sample in a study of vaccination and CD4 T cells after COVID-19. These receptors lack a known antigen. TCRdb re-analysed the PCR reads in MiXCR, keeping a single row per CDR3 protein. This sample yields approximately 15,000 distinct CDR3 sequences, of which roughly 50% are seen a single time; around 8.9% belongs to the top ten. The sequencing sample was made of CD4+ T cells from blood, cultured in vitro. The receptors were sampled from a human donor who had recovered from COVID-19. Each CDR3 is given with its conserved first and last residue. The order of the fields is D gene, V gene, J gene, CDR3 protein. D genes are given only for firm matches.

TRBD2	TRBV27	TRBJ2-5	CASSPRTSSEGPQETQYF
TRBD2	TRBV20-1	TRBJ2-5	CSARAGYGLETQYF
TRBD1	TRBV12-3/TRBV12-4	TRBJ1-5	CASSLQQGDQPQHF
TRBD1	TRBV28	TRBJ1-4	CASRIGTGLNEKLFF
TRBD2	TRBV6-4	TRBJ2-1	CASSDSGLVGHEQFF
TRBD1	TRBV27	TRBJ2-7	CASSRTGGAYEQYF
TRBD2	TRBV6-5	TRBJ2-5	CASSSRLAGGETQYF
TRBD1	TRBV6-2/TRBV6-3	TRBJ2-3	CASSWGQAATDTQYF
TRBD2	TRBV18	TRBJ2-2	CASSGTTSSGELFF
-	TRBV12-3/TRBV12-4	TRBJ1-5	CASSFDNPEPQHF
-	TRBV15	TRBJ2-7	CATSRDPLREQYF
-	TRBV29-1	TRBJ2-2	CSVGQATGELFF
TRBD2	TRBV20-1	TRBJ2-3	CSARTSGRDVGTDTQYF
TRBD1	TRBV6-2/TRBV6-3	TRBJ2-1	CASNDPGQGIDNEQFF
-	TRBV11-2	TRBJ2-5	CASSLERGKQYF
-	TRBV30	TRBJ2-7	CASTGAYEQYF
-	TRBV7-2	TRBJ2-3	CASSFPSARADTQYF
TRBD2	TRBV7-2	TRBJ2-5	CASSLTTSGQETQYF
-	TRBV11-3	TRBJ2-1	CASSPRTPHNEQFF
TRBD2	TRBV7-7	TRBJ2-3	CASSLGREVTDTQYF
TRBD1	TRBV6-1	TRBJ2-7	CASSGEGATKPYF
-	TRBV7-3	TRBJ2-5	CASSLTVQETQYF
TRBD2	TRBV20-1	TRBJ2-7	CSARVGTSGTYEQYF
-	TRBV11-3	TRBJ2-6	CASSLGGDANVLTF
-	TRBV20-1	TRBJ2-7	CSARWDETAYEQYF
-	TRBV5-4	TRBJ1-6	CASSLVSIQGGSPLHF
-	TRBV27	TRBJ1-2	CASSPTGTKGHGYTF
TRBD1	TRBV7-8	TRBJ2-2	CASSLEYGLGTGDTGELFF
TRBD1	TRBV18	TRBJ1-2	CASSPLDRVNYGYTF
-	TRBV2	TRBJ1-4	CASSDRDEKLFF
-	TRBV24-1	TRBJ2-2	CATSDFGQGWTGELFF
-	TRBV7-6	TRBJ2-3	CASSLRGGGITDTQYF
-	TRBV30	TRBJ2-3	CAWSVSGGLTDTQYF
-	TRBV7-9	TRBJ1-2	CASSFGGGGVNYGYTF
TRBD1	TRBV6-1	TRBJ1-1	CASRGTGGAVAFF
TRBD1	TRBV10-1	TRBJ1-1	CASSGQTPRTGTLNTEAFF